What follows describes a single T cell receptor beta chain. What it binds is unknown. This CDR3 is 11 amino acids long. From germline, CDR1 is SGHRS and CDR2 YFSETQ. Trimming took 7 bases from V and 5 from J, leaving 9 bases between them. This sample was included in a study of post-analysis software for immune sequencing data. About the study: Relapsing-remitting, secondary progressive and progressive-relapsing courses of multiple sclerosis were included. Study outcomes and limitations: Normalized Chao1 diversity was significantly lower in multiple sclerosis patients than in controls. F measure clustering grouped samples strongly by preparation batch. The five TRBV segments detected at higher frequency in patients than in controls included TRBV5-6, TRBV5-1 and TRBV20-1.

cDNA libraries for TCR beta contained unique molecular identifiers. TCRdb itself ran the PCR reads through MiXCR, one entry per CDR3 protein. The sample consists of some 890,000 distinct CDR3 sequences, about 53% of them appearing once. This clonotype originated in a girl aged 5-17 years with multiple sclerosis. The sample comprised blood. The chain combines TRBV5-1 with TRBJ1-2, with unresolved D. The CDR3 reads CASHDTYGYTF. The CDR3 DNA sequence: TGCGCCAGCCATGACACTTATGGCTACACCTTC. The full variable domain, with the rest looked up from reference TRBV5-1 and TRBJ1-2, is KAGVTQTPRYLIKTRGQQVTLSCSPISGHRSVSWYQQTPGQGLQFLFEYFSETQRNKGNFPGRFSGRQFSNSRSEMNVSTLELGDSALYLCASHDTYGYTFGSGTRLTVV.